This T cell receptor beta chain emerged from a study of CD8 T cells in ankylosing spondylitis (TCRdb year 2017). Study-level background: The study profiled T cell receptor beta repertoires in healthy donors and ankylosing spondylitis patients to find disease-linked TCR variants. In total, the full study cohort was made up of 95 to 110 healthy donors and 20 to 25 ankylosing spondylitis patients. Peripheral blood samples were taken, and synovial fluid was additionally collected from ankylosing spondylitis patients.

The germline V gene encodes CDR1 SGHVS and CDR2 FQNEAQ. The CDR3, cysteine through phenylalanine, is 14 amino acids long. Of the read, only the CDR3 DNA is kept; its 42 bases are in frame from base 1. The junction carries 13 bases between V and J, which are trimmed by 8 bases and 3 bases respectively. Comment on this clonotype: The clone's antigen remains unknown. One base away there is no much larger clone; base qualities are not given.

Sequencing relied on an Illumina HiSeq 2500. Quantitative 5'-RACE with molecular barcodes was the method used to prepare the TCR beta libraries. On the authors' methods: Disease-linked TCR variants were identified with a new computational method built on a probabilistic model of VDJ rearrangement. TCRdb trimmed public reads at Q25 via fastp, called clones via MiXCR and kept in-frame beta chains. When rows share a CDR3 protein, they turn into one entry using the most common DNA and genes. TCRdb's processing, not the study's, gives the V and J calls here. The sample table holds hundreds of thousands of distinct CDR3 sequences, of which 20% were seen once. The ten largest clonotypes hold roughly 14% of the sample. What the authors observed across the whole study: A CD8+ phenotype was shown by the disease-linked clones, which were found at relatively low frequencies in peripheral blood. Significant enrichment of the disease-linked clones was reported in matched synovial fluid samples from ankylosing spondylitis patients. Some motif variants had previously been reported in the synovial fluid and blood of reactive arthritis patients, which suggests shared mechanisms of disease initiation. Blood from ankylosing spondylitis patients appeared to be characterized by a TCR beta motif made up of eight highly homologous amino acid variants.

The chain joins TRBV7-8 to TRBJ2-2; the D segment cannot be called with confidence. The sequenced sample was blood, either unsorted or a sorted T cell fraction (not recorded which). The TCR originated in a male donor with ankylosing spondylitis or in good health (not recorded which). The CDR3 protein sequence reads: CASHKFTDTGELFF. The DNA sequence reads TGTGCCAGCCACAAATTCACAGACACCGGGGAGCTGTTTTTT.